The present TCR beta chain was sequenced within a study of blood T cell repertoires in COVID-19. The overall study: Researchers got acute and convalescent COVID-19 samples from the United States, Italy and Spain. PBMCs, B-cell-depleted T cells, or T cells were the source of the cDNA or gDNA that made up the material.

Authors' methods: Reference gene primer amplification in the assay estimated nucleated cell counts. Method: immunoSEQ multiplex PCR; TCRdb's copy keeps in-frame clones and lacks some. V and J calls and clone size are as listed in that table; D and trimming were resolved from the DNA. The repertoire holds about 220,000 clones, 70% to 90% seen once, with over 2.5% in the top ten. Trimming pared 5 bases from V and 3 bases from J, leaving 17 bases between. Germline CDR1 SNHLY, CDR2 FYNNEI. CDR3 length equals 15 residues. The clonotype was recovered from a man aged 45 to 65 who had recovered from COVID-19. The chain has TRBV2 and TRBJ2-7, with a weak D call TRBD1 (6 bases). Sequencing was done on a sample of peripheral blood. CDR3 in amino acids: CASSPDRMKGYEQYF. The CDR3 DNA is TGTGCCAGCAGTCCAGACAGGATGAAAGGCTACGAGCAGTACTTC. The whole variable domain, filled in from reference TRBV2 and TRBJ2-7, reads EPEVTQTPSHQVTQMGQEVILRCVPISNHLYFYWYRQILGQKVEFLVSFYNNEISEKSEIFDDQFSVERPDGSNFTLKIRSTKLEDSAMYFCASSPDRMKGYEQYFGPGTRLTVT.